Below, 9 T cell receptor beta chains from the same sample are listed, as sequenced in a study of blood T cell repertoires in COVID-19 (TCRdb year 2020). The library came from the immunoSEQ multiplex PCR assay. This is the immuneACCESS table as TCRdb keeps it, with only in-frame sequences that have V and J called. A part of the clones is gone; compared with another copy, unresolved V genes explain less than half, and the rest is unexplained. The sample records 150,000 to 170,000 clones, roughly four fifths of which are singletons. 3% to 4.5% of the sample is in the top ten clones. The sample taken for sequencing was peripheral blood. Receptors were obtained from a woman of 80 years or more with acute or convalescent COVID-19.

The genes are TRBV21-1 and TRBJ1-5. TRBV21-1 counts as a pseudogene. CDR3 length: 13 residues. The CDR3 here is CASSKGRRQPQHF. As DNA, the CDR3 is TGTGCCAGCAGCAAAGGAAGGAGGCAGCCCCAGCATTTT.

This clone was recorded once. The chain combines TRBV6-4 with TRBJ1-1, with D maybe TRBD1 (6 bases). Per germline, CDR1 MRHNA and CDR2 SNTAGT. This CDR3 is 15 amino acids long. With 6 bases removed from V and 0 bases from J, the gap between germline ends came to 14 bases. CDR3 DNA: TGTGCCAGCAGAAGAGAACAGGGCATGAACACTGAAGCTTTCTTT. Amino acids: CASRREQGMNTEAFF.

This chain connects TRBV25-1 to TRBJ1-1, with D possibly being TRBD1 (6 bases). This CDR3 has 14 residues. CDR1 MGHDK and CDR2 SYGVNS come from the germline V gene. Trimming shortened V by 4 bases and J by 6 bases, and 15 bases separated the two germline ends. The DNA of the CDR3 is TGTGCCAGCAGTGGGGGGGGGCAGGGAGCTGAAGCTTTCTTT. Protein: CASSGGGQGAEAFF. Variable domain in full (rest from reference TRBV25-1 and TRBJ1-1): EADIYQTPRYLVIGTGKKITLECSQTMGHDKMYWYQQDPGMELHLIHYSYGVNSTEKGDLSSESTVSRIRTEHFPLTLESARPSHTSQYLCASSGGGQGAEAFFGQGTRLTVV.

The rearrangement joins TRBV18 to TRBJ2-1; weak D call: TRBD2 (6 bases). CDR1 and CDR2 from the germline V gene are KGHSH and LQKENI. V lost 3 bases and J 7 bases, leaving 10 bases between the germline ends. The CDR3 totals 13 residues. CDR3 sequence (DNA): TGTGCCAGCTCACCGGCACTAGCAAATGAGCAGTTCTTC. Translating gives CASSPALANEQFF.

This chain joins TRBV5-1 and TRBJ1-2; D is uncertain. CDR3 length: 13 residues. Germline lookup yields CDR1 SGHRS and CDR2 YFSETQ. V was trimmed by 4 bases and J by 8 bases, leaving 15 bases between them. The CDR3 DNA sequence: TGCGCCAGCAGCCCGTCGACGGGAAAGGGCTACACCTTC. Amino acid sequence: CASSPSTGKGYTF.

The chain is built from TRBV15 and TRBJ2-1, with 9 positions matching TRBD1. This CDR3 is 19 amino acids long. V was clipped by 0 bases and J by 2 bases; unmatched bases: 11. The germline V gene has CDR1 LNHNV and CDR2 YYDKDF (reference sequence). The CDR3 DNA follows: TGTGCCACCAGCAGAGATGCCCTTGGGGGACAGGGTACCTACAATGAGCAGTTCTTC. Protein: CATSRDALGGQGTYNEQFF. Full variable domain (remainder filled in from reference TRBV15 and TRBJ2-1): DAMVIQNPRYQVTQFGKPVTLSCSQTLNHNVMYWYQQKSSQAPKLLFHYYDKDFNNEADTPDNFQSRRPNTSFCFLDIRSPGLGDTAMYLCATSRDALGGQGTYNEQFFGPGTRLTVL.

The J gene is TRBJ1-1, the V gene TRBV7-9; D is unclear. This CDR3 has 14 amino acids. Trimming pared 3 bases from V and 4 bases from J, leaving 12 bases between. Germline values: CDR1 SEHNR, CDR2 FQNEAQ (reference sequence). The chain's CDR3 is CASSFPVSGTEAFF. The CDR3 DNA reads TGTGCCAGCAGCTTCCCAGTATCGGGCACTGAAGCTTTCTTT.

V and J are TRBV6-5 and TRBJ1-5; TRBD1 agrees at 7 bases. Germline CDR1 and CDR2: MNHEY and SVGAGI. The CDR3 totals 15 residues. V lost 0 bases and J lost 9; bases outside the gene matches: 8. CDR3 nucleotides: TGTGCCAGCAGTTACTCGATCCAGGGGGATATGCCCCAGCATTTT. Protein product: CASSYSIQGDMPQHF.

V is TRBV3-1 (or the pseudogene TRBV3-2) and J is TRBJ1-2; no clear D gene. This CDR3 has 13 residues. The V gene lost 3 bases and the J gene lost 4 bases, with 9 bases spanning the gap. Germline-derived CDR1 and CDR2 are LGHDT and YNNKEL (reference sequence). The CDR3 sequence is CASSHLSGYGYTF. For the CDR3, the DNA is TGTGCCAGCAGCCATCTCTCCGGCTATGGCTACACCTTC.